Each of the 12 T cell receptor beta chains below was sequenced from the same sample in a study of shared clonotypes between healthy human individuals. TCRdb's copy holds only in-frame clones and misses some; the assay was immunoSEQ multiplex PCR. The table records around 600,000 clones, 85% to 95% of them present only once. Naive CD8 populations comprised CD45RO-negative cells positively selected for CCR7, excluding terminally differentiated effector memory CD45RA+ cells. Material: naive CD8+ T cells sorted from blood. All receptors come from a woman aged 25 to 39 in good health.

The V and J genes are TRBV6-6 and TRBJ1-1; D is undetermined. Per germline, CDR1 MNHNY and CDR2 SVGAGI (reference sequence). V dropped 2 bases and J dropped 1 base, with 5 bases sitting between them. The CDR3 is made up of 13 amino acids. In DNA, the CDR3 is TGTGCCAGCAGTTACGCATGGAACACTGAAGCTTTCTTT. Its translation is CASSYAWNTEAFF.

CDR3 sequence (DNA): TGCGCCAGCAGTGAGTTTGAGACAGGGTTGTATGAAAAACTGTTTTTT. This translates into CASSEFETGLYEKLFF. This chain joins TRBV10-2 and TRBJ1-4; 7 bases align to TRBD1. The CDR3 totals 16 residues. V lost 1 base, J lost 6 bases, and 8 bases stayed unmatched. Germline CDR1 is WSHSY and CDR2 is SAAADI.

This chain connects TRBV19 to TRBJ1-1, with D possibly matching TRBD1 (5 bases). CDR1 LNHDA and CDR2 SQIVND come from the germline V gene (reference sequence). The V and J ends lost 7 bases and 1 base respectively, with 16 bases between them. The CDR3 runs to 15 residues. CDR3 sequence reads: CASTPTGEENTEAFF. The CDR3 coding sequence is TGTGCCAGTACCCCCACAGGAGAAGAGAACACTGAAGCTTTCTTT.

V is TRBV16 and J is TRBJ2-7; 9 nucleotides line up with TRBD1. J lost 6 bases, V lost 4 bases, and 7 bases had no gene match. The CDR3 runs 14 residues. Germline loops: CDR1 KGHSY, CDR2 FQNENV. CDR3 residues: CASSPVGQGSEQYF. The CDR3 DNA is TGTGCCAGCAGCCCCGTGGGACAGGGTAGCGAGCAGTACTTC.

About this clone itself: The sample carries other DNA sequences with the same CDR3. The rearrangement joins TRBV5-6 to TRBJ2-7; D may be TRBD2 (6 bases). This CDR3 contains 12 residues. The ends were cut back, 4 bases at V and 6 bases at J, with 11 bases in the middle. The germline gives CDR1 SGHDT, CDR2 YYEEEE. The CDR3 bases are TGTGCCAGCAGCCCCGGGGGAGGCGAGCAGTACTTC. Protein product: CASSPGGGEQYF.

V usage is TRBV5-1 and J usage is TRBJ2-1; 7 bases align to TRBD2. J gave up 6 bases and V 1 base, and 7 bases lay outside the gene matches. CDR1 is SGHRS, CDR2 YFSETQ, per germline. This CDR3 has 15 amino acids. The CDR3 DNA follows: TGCGCCAGCAGCTTGCCGGGGGGTGCGACCAATGAGCAGTTCTTC. It specifies CASSLPGGATNEQFF.

The rearrangement links TRBV28 to TRBJ2-3; 9 bases are shared with TRBD2. Germline lookup yields CDR1 MDHEN and CDR2 SYDVKM. With V trimmed by 6 bases and J by 3 bases, 7 bases remained unmatched. The CDR3 is 15 amino acids. The CDR3 coding sequence is TGTGCCAGCAGCCCCCCAGCGGGAGGTACAGATACGCAGTATTTT. Amino acid sequence: CASSPPAGGTDTQYF. The full variable domain, in which reference TRBV28 and TRBJ2-3 provide the parts outside the CDR3, is DVKVTQSSRYLVKRTGEKVFLECVQDMDHENMFWYRQDPGLGLRLIYFSYDVKMKEKGDIPEGYSVSREKKERFSLILESASTNQTSMYLCASSPPAGGTDTQYFGPGTRLTVL.

In this sample, this clone turned up once. This sequence joins TRBV11-1 and TRBJ2-7; D gene ambiguous. The CDR3 is 14 amino acids. CDR1 is SGHAT and CDR2 is FQDESV in the germline V gene (reference sequence). V lost 3 bases, J lost 5 bases, and 14 bases lay in between. The CDR3 DNA reads TGTGCCAGCAGCTTGTGGGAATCTTCCCACGAGCAGTACTTC. This codes for CASSLWESSHEQYF.

The DNA for the CDR3 is TGTGCCAGCAGCGTAGATCCAGCGGGAGCCCCCACTCCCGCGCAGTATTTT. Its protein product is CASSVDPAGAPTPAQYF. The J gene is TRBJ2-3, the V gene TRBV9; 8 bases are a match to TRBD2. Trimming took 0 bases from V and 10 from J; bases not matched to a gene: 16. The length of the CDR3 is 17 residues. The V gene's germline CDR1 is SGDLS and CDR2 YYNGEE.

V is TRBV4-1 and J is TRBJ2-7; TRBD2 matches at 10 bases. The junction had 1 base not matched to a gene; V was cut back by 0 bases and J by 2 bases. The CDR3 consists of 15 residues. Germline V gene lookup returns CDR1 MGHRA and CDR2 YSYEKL. CDR3 sequence (DNA): TGCGCCAGCAGCCAAGATACTAGCGGGGCCTACGAGCAGTACTTC. Translation gives CASSQDTSGAYEQYF.

This rearrangement joins TRBV13 to TRBJ2-7; unclear D gene. Germline CDR1 reads PRHDT; CDR2 reads FYEKMQ (reference sequence). V gave up 5 bases and J gave up 5 bases, with 10 bases separating them. CDR3 length: 12 residues. The CDR3 loop is CASSKSVDEQYF. The CDR3 DNA sequence: TGTGCCAGCAGCAAATCAGTGGACGAGCAGTACTTC.

This rearrangement joins TRBV28 to TRBJ1-4; D perhaps matches TRBD1 (5 bases). Germline-derived CDR1 and CDR2 are MDHEN and SYDVKM. This CDR3 contains 18 residues. Trimming stripped 5 bases from V and 3 bases from J, with 22 bases between. The CDR3 reads CASSRPPGGGISNEKLFF. CDR3 bases: TGTGCCAGCAGTCGACCCCCTGGGGGGGGTATATCTAATGAAAAACTGTTTTTT.